These 17 T cell receptor beta chains originate from one sample sequenced in a study of response to subunit inactivated influenza vaccine. TCRdb re-analysed the RT-PCR reads in MiXCR, keeping a single row per CDR3 protein. The table includes 450,000 to 600,000 distinct CDR3 sequences, 6.5% to 8% detected once. The specimen comprised PBMCs from blood, sampled 23 to 25 months after vaccination. The receptors come from a man between 50 and 69 years old who received an inactivated influenza vaccine.

This clonotype was observed a few times. The V gene is TRBV28, the J gene TRBJ2-5, with 8 bases that match TRBD1. The CDR3 extends over 15 amino acids. Per the germline V gene, CDR1 is MDHEN and CDR2 is SYDVKM. The V segment lost 7 bases and the J segment 5 bases; nucleotides outside the gene matches: 12. The DNA of the CDR3 is TGTGCCAGCACTTCTACGACAGGGGAGAGGGAGACCCAGTACTTC. Amino acid sequence: CASTSTTGERETQYF.

There are many counts of this clonotype. V gene TRBV5-6 combines with J gene TRBJ2-7; D possibly uses TRBD1 or TRBD2 (5 bases each). The CDR3 covers 13 residues. Between the trimmed V and J ends, which lost 8 bases and 1 base, there was a span of 13 bases. Germline V gene lookup returns CDR1 SGHDT and CDR2 YYEEEE. The CDR3 DNA reads as TGTGCCAGTGGGGGTCTTGGGTCCTACGAGCAGTACTTC. Its protein product is CASGGLGSYEQYF.

This clonotype was detected only a few times. The V call is TRBV7-3, the J call TRBJ2-3; 8 positions match TRBD2. Germline V gene lookup returns CDR1 SGHTA and CDR2 FQGTGA. The CDR3 spans 15 residues. V gave up 5 bases and J gave up 2 bases; unmatched junction bases: 6. For the CDR3, the DNA is TGTGCCAGCAGCAAATTAGCGGGAATCACAGATACGCAGTATTTT. Protein: CASSKLAGITDTQYF.

There are many counts of this clonotype. The chain uses TRBV20-1 and TRBJ1-5; a weak D match, TRBD1 (5 bases). V was clipped by 6 bases and J by 4 bases, with 13 bases between them. Looked up from germline, CDR1 is DFQATT and CDR2 is SNEGSKA (reference sequence). The CDR3 spans 13 residues. DNA for the CDR3: TGCAGTGCAGGTTGGGGGGGGAATCAGCCCCAGCATTTT. It yields the protein CSAGWGGNQPQHF.

This clonotype was seen ten or more times. The V call is TRBV5-5, the J call TRBJ1-2; TRBD1 is a possible D gene (5 bases). The V end lost 6 bases, the J end lost 3 bases, and 18 bases lay between the germline ends. Germline CDR1 and CDR2: SGHKS and YYEKEE (reference sequence). The CDR3 runs to 15 residues. The CDR3 loop reads CASTQTGMGHYGYTF. Here the CDR3 DNA reads TGTGCCAGCACGCAAACAGGAATGGGGCACTATGGCTACACCTTC.

This chain connects TRBV4-3 to TRBJ1-1; D is perhaps TRBD1 (6 bases). Germline V lookup: CDR1 LGHNA, CDR2 YSLEER. The CDR3 extends over 16 amino acids. V dropped 0 bases and J dropped 11 bases, with 22 bases sitting between them. The CDR3 coding sequence is TGCGCCAGCAGCCAAGAGCTAGACAGGACCGTGCCCTGGGCTTTCTTT. Its protein product is CASSQELDRTVPWAFF.

This chain connects TRBV7-8 to TRBJ1-4, with D uncertain. The CDR3 runs 17 residues. Germline-derived CDR1 and CDR2 are SGHVS and FQNEAQ. The V and J ends lost 0 bases and 5 bases respectively, with 16 bases between them. CDR3 bases: TGTGCCAGCAGCTTAGCACTGGCGGGGAATGCGAATGAAAAACTGTTTTTT. This translates into CASSLALAGNANEKLFF. Full variable domain (outside the CDR3, taken from reference TRBV7-8 and TRBJ1-4): GAGVSQSPRYKVAKRGQDVALRCDPISGHVSLFWYQQALGQGPEFLTYFQNEAQLDKSGLPSDRFFAERPEGSVSTLKIQRTQQEDSAVYLCASSLALAGNANEKLFFGSGTQLSVL.

This clonotype was detected a few times. V gene TRBV6-5 combines with J gene TRBJ1-4; no clear D gene. Trimming took off 2 bases at V and 5 bases at J, with 12 bases between the two ends. This CDR3 contains 15 residues. Germline loops: CDR1 MNHEY, CDR2 SVGAGI. The CDR3 spells CASSYIGRSNEKLFF. CDR3 nucleotide sequence: TGTGCCAGCAGTTACATCGGACGGAGCAATGAAAAACTGTTTTTT.

The CDR3 loop reads CASSLAGTRSYEQYF. DNA for the CDR3: TGTGCCAGCAGCTTAGCAGGGACCCGATCCTACGAGCAGTACTTC. The rearrangement uses TRBV7-2 and TRBJ2-7, with D possibly called TRBD1 or TRBD2 (5 bases each). The CDR3 extends over 15 amino acids. V dropped 0 bases and J dropped 1 base, with 10 bases sitting between them. The germline V gene has CDR1 SGHTA and CDR2 FQGNSA.

This clonotype was detected only a few times. The chain recombines TRBV20-1 with TRBJ2-1; D could derive from TRBD1 or TRBD2 (5 bases each). V was cut by 7 bases and J by 6 bases, with 19 bases left in between. Germline V gives CDR1 DFQATT, CDR2 SNEGSKA (reference sequence). The CDR3 is made up of 14 amino acids. CDR3 residues: CSGFPGRGSNEQFF. Here the CDR3 DNA reads TGCAGTGGCTTCCCGGGACGAGGCTCCAATGAGCAGTTCTTC.

This clonotype has a count of ten or more. This chain uses TRBV5-5 with TRBJ1-6; D is unresolved. Germline CDR1 reads SGHKS; CDR2 reads YYEKEE (reference sequence). This CDR3 has 16 residues. V gave up 5 bases and J gave up 7 bases, with 19 bases separating them. This chain's CDR3 is CASRPDFRESNSPLHF. CDR3 bases: TGTGCCAGCAGACCTGATTTCCGGGAATCGAATTCACCCCTCCACTTT.

This sequence joins TRBV7-2 and TRBJ1-5; 8 nucleotides line up with TRBD1. In germline, CDR1 is SGHTA, CDR2 FQGNSA. The CDR3 is made up of 15 amino acids. After removal of 3 bases from V and 3 bases from J, the junction contained 4 bases not matched to a gene. The DNA of the CDR3 is TGTGCCAGCAGCTTCCAGACAGGGGCCAATCAGCCCCAGCATTTT. Translating it yields CASSFQTGANQPQHF.

This clonotype was seen many times. J is TRBJ2-7 and V is TRBV29-1; D is possibly TRBD2 (5 bases). The CDR3 is 13 residues long. V was shortened by 5 bases and J by 3 bases, with 14 bases between the two germline ends. CDR1 is SQVTM and CDR2 is ANQGSEA in the germline V gene. CDR3 protein: CSVLEALDYEQYF. CDR3 nucleotide sequence: TGCAGCGTTTTGGAGGCCCTAGACTACGAGCAGTACTTC.

The CDR3 sequence: CASRAGLADFGGKFF. The CDR3 region has the DNA TGTGCCAGCAGAGCGGGACTAGCGGACTTCGGGGGGAAGTTCTTC. The chain combines TRBV2 with TRBJ2-1, with 11 positions matching TRBD2. CDR3 size: 15 residues. Per the germline V gene, CDR1 is SNHLY and CDR2 is FYNNEI. The V segment lost 6 bases and the J segment 14 bases; nucleotides outside the gene matches: 15. Looking up the rest from reference TRBV2 and TRBJ2-1 gives the full variable domain: EPEVTQTPSHQVTQMGQEVILRCVPISNHLYFYWYRQILGQKVEFLVSFYNNEISEKSEIFDDQFSVERPDGSNFTLKIRSTKLEDSAMYFCASRAGLADFGGKFFGPGTRLTVL.

J is TRBJ2-1 and V is TRBV3-1; D call uncertain. The germline gives CDR1 LGHDT, CDR2 YNNKEL (reference sequence). The CDR3 extends over 15 amino acids. Trimming stripped 1 base from V and 9 bases from J, with 16 bases between. The CDR3 loop is CASSQGSTVMSEQFF. The CDR3 region has the DNA TGTGCCAGCAGCCAAGGGAGCACGGTTATGAGTGAGCAGTTCTTC.

This clonotype was detected many times. This chain joins TRBV7-9 and TRBJ1-2; 8 bases map to TRBD1. The junction had 4 bases not matched to a gene; V was cut back by 1 base and J by 6 bases. The germline V gene encodes CDR1 SEHNR and CDR2 FQNEAQ (reference sequence). This CDR3 comprises 14 residues. The CDR3 DNA follows: TGTGCCAGCAGCTTAGTGGACAGGGCGGATGGCTACACCTTC. Protein sequence: CASSLVDRADGYTF.

This clonotype was recorded at least ten times. This chain uses TRBV11-2 with TRBJ1-2, with no clear D. Trimming shortened V by 0 bases and J by 6 bases, and 8 bases separated the two germline ends. The germline V gene has CDR1 SGHAT and CDR2 FQNNGV. This CDR3 is 13 amino acids long. CDR3 coding DNA: TGTGCCAGCAGCTTAGATCTCGGCGATGGCTACACCTTC. Protein: CASSLDLGDGYTF.